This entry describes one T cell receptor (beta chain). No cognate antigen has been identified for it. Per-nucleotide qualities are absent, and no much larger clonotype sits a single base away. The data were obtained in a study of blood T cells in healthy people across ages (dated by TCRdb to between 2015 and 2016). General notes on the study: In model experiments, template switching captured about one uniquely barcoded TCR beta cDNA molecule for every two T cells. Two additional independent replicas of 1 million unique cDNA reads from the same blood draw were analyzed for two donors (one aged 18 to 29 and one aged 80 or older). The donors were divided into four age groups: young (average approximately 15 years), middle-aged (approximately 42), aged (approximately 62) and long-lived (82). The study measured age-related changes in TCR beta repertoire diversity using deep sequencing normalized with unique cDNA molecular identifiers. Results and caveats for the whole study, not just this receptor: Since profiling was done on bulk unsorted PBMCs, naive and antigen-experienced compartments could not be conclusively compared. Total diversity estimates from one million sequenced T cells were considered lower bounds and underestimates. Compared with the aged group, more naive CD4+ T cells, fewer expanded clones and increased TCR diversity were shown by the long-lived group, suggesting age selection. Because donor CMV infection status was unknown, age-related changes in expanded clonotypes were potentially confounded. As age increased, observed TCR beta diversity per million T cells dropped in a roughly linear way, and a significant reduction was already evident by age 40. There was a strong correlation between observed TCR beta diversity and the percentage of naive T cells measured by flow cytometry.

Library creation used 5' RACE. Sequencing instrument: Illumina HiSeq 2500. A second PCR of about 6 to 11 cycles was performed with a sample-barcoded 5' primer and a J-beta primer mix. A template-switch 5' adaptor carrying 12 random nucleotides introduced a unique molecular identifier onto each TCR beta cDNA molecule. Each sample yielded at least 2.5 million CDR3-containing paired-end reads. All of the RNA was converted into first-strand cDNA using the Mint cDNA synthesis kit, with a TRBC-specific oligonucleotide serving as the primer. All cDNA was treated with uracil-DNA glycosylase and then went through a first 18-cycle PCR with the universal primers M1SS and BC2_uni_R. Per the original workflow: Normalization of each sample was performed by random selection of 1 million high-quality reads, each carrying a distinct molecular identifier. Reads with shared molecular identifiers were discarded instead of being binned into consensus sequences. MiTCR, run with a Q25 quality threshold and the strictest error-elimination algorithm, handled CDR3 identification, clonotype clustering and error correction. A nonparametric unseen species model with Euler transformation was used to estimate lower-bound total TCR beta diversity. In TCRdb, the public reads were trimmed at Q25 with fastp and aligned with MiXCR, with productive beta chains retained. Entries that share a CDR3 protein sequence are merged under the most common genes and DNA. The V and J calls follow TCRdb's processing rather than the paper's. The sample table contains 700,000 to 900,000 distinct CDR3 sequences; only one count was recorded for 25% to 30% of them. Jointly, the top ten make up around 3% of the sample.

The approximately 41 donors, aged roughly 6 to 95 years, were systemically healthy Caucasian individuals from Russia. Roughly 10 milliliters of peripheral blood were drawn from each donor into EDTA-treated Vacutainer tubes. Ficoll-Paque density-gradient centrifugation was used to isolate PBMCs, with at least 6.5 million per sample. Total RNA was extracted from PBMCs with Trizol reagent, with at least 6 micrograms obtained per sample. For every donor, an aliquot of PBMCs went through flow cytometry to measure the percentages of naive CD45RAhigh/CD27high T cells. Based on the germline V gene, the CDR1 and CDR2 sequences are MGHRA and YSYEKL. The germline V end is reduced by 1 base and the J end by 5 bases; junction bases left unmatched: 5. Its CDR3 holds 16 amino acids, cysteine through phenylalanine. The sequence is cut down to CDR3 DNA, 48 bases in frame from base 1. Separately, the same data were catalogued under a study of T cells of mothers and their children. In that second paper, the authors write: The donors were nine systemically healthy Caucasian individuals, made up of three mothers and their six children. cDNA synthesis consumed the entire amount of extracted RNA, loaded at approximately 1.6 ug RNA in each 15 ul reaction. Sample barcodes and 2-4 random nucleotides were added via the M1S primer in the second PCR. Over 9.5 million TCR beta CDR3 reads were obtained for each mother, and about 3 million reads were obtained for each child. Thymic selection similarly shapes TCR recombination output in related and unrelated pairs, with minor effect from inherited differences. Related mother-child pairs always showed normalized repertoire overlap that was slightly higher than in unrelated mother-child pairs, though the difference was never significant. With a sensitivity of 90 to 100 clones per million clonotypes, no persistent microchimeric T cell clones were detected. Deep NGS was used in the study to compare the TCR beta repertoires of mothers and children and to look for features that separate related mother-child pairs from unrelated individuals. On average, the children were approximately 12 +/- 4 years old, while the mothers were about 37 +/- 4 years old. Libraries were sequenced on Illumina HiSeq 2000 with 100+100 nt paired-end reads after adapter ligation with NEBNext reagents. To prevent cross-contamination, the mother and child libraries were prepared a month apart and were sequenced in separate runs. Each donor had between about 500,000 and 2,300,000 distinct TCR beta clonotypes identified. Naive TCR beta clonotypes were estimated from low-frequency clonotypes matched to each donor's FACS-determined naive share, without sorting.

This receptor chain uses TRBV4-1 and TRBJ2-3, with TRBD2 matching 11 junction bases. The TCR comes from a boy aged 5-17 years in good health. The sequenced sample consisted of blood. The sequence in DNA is TGCGCCAGCAGCCAAGTCGTAGCGGGGGGGCAAGATACGCAGTATTTT. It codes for CASSQVVAGGQDTQYF.